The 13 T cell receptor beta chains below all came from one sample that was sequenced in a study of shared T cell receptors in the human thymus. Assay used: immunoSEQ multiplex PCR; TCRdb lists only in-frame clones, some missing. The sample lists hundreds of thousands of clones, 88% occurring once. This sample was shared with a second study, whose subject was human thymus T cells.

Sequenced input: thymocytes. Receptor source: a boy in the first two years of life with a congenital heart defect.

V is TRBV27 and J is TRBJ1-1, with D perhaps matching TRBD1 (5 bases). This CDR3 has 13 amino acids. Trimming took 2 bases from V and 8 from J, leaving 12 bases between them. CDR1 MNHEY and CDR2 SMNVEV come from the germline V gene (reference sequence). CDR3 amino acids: CASSLGAPTEAFF. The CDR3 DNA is TGTGCCAGCAGTTTAGGGGCCCCTACCGAAGCTTTCTTT.

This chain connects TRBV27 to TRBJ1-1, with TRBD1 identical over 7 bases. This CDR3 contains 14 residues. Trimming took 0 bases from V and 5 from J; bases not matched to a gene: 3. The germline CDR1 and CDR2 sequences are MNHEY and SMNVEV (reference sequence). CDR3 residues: CASSLSGGRTEAFF. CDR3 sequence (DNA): TGTGCCAGCAGTTTATCAGGGGGCCGGACTGAAGCTTTCTTT.

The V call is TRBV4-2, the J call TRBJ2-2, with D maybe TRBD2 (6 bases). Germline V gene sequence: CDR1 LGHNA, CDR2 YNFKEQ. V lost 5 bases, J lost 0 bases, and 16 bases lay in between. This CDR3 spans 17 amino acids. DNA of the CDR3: TGTGCCAGCAGCGCGACCGGGACTCAACCGAACACCGGGGAGCTGTTTTTT. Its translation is CASSATGTQPNTGELFF.

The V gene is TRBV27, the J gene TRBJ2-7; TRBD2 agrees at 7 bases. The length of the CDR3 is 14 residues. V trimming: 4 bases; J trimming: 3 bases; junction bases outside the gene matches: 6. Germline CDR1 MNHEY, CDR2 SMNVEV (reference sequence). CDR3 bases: TGTGCCAGCAGTTGGGGGGGTCAGGGCTACGAGCAGTACTTC. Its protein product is CASSWGGQGYEQYF.

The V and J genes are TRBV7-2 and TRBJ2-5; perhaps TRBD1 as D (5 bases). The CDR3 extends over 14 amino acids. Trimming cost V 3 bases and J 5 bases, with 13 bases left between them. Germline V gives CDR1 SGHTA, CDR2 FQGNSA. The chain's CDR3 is CASSFDRCGETQYF. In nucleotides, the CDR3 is TGTGCCAGCAGCTTTGACAGATGTGGGGAGACCCAGTACTTC. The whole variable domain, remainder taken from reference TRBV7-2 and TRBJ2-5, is GAGVSQSPSNKVTEKGKDVELRCDPISGHTALYWYRQSLGQGLEFLIYFQGNSAPDKSGLPSDRFSAERTGGSVSTLTIQRTQQEDSAVYLCASSFDRCGETQYFGPGTRLLVL.

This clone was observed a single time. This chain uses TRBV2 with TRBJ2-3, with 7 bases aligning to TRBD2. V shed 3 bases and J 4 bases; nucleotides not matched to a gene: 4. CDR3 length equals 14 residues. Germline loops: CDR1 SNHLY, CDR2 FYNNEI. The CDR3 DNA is TGTGCCAGCAGTGAGCTTAGCGGGCCAGATACGCAGTATTTT. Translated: CASSELSGPDTQYF.

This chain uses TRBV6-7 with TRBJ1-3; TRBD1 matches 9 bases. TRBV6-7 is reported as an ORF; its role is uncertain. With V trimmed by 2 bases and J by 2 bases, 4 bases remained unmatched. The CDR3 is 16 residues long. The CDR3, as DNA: TGTGCCAGCAGTTACCCGGACAGGGGTGCTGGAAACACCATATATTTT. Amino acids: CASSYPDRGAGNTIYF.

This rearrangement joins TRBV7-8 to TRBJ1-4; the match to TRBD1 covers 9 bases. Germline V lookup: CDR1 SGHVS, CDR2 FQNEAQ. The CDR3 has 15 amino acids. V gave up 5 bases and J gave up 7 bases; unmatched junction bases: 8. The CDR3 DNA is TGTGCCAGCAGCACCAGGACAGGGGAGGGTGAAAAACTGTTTTTT. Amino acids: CASSTRTGEGEKLFF.

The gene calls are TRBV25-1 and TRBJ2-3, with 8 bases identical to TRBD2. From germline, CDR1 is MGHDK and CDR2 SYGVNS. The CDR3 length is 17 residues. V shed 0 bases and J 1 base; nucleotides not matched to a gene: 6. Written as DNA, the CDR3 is TGTGCCAGCAGTGAATATGGGTGGCGGGAGGGCACAGATACGCAGTATTTT. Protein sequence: CASSEYGWREGTDTQYF.

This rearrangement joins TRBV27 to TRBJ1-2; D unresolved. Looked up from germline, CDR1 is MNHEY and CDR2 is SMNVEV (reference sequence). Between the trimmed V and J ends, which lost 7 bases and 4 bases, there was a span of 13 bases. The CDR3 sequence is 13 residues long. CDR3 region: CASKPTTGYGYTF. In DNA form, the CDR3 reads TGTGCCAGCAAACCCACCACGGGCTATGGCTACACCTTC.

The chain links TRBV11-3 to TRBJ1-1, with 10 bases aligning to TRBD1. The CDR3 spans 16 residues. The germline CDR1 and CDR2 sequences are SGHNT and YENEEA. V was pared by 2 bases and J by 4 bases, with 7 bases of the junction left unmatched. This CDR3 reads CASSLPRDRGCTEAFF. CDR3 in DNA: TGTGCCAGCAGCTTACCGCGGGACAGGGGATGCACTGAAGCTTTCTTT.

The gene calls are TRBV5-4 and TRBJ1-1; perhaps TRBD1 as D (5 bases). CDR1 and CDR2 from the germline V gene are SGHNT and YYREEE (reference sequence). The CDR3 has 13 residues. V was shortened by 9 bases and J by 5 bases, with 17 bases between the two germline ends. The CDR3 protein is CAIYPGLQTEAFF. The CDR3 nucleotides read TGTGCCATCTATCCAGGGTTACAGACTGAAGCTTTCTTT.

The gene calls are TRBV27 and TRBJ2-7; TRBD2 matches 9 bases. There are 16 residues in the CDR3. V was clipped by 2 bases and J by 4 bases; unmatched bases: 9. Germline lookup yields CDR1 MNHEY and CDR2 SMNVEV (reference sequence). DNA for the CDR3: TGTGCCAGCAGTTTAAGTCGTCCAGCGGGAGGATACGAGCAGTACTTC. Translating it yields CASSLSRPAGGYEQYF.